One and the same sample provided the 26 T cell receptor beta chains below, sequenced in a study of vaccination and CD4 T cells after COVID-19. TCRdb reprocessed the PCR reads via MiXCR and lists one record per CDR3 protein. The sample holds around 37,000 distinct CDR3 sequences, approximately 40% seen once. Indicated time point: late sampling 161 to 241 days after vaccination in a few convalescent patients. Source: CD4+ T cells from blood, taken about 7 months after SARS-CoV-2 vaccination. These TCRs come from a human donor who had recovered from COVID-19.

The chain couples TRBV10-3 to TRBJ2-5; D assignment may be TRBD1 or TRBD2 (6 bases each). Germline V lookup: CDR1 ENHRY, CDR2 SYGVKD. V shed 4 bases and J shed 5 bases, with 17 bases lying between them. The CDR3 is 15 amino acids. CDR3 nucleotides: TGTGCCATCAGTGCGGCTAGCGATGGGGGCGAGACCCAGTACTTC. Encoded protein: CAISAASDGGETQYF.

This clonotype was seen a few times. The genes are TRBV19 and TRBJ1-2; 8 bases agree with TRBD1. The V gene end was trimmed by 5 bases and the J gene end by 0 bases; junction bases not matched to a gene: 8. This CDR3 is built from 16 residues. Germline-derived CDR1 and CDR2 are LNHDA and SQIVND (reference sequence). This CDR3 is CASSPGTGATNYGYTF. The CDR3 region has the DNA TGTGCCAGTAGTCCTGGGACAGGAGCTACTAACTATGGCTACACCTTC.

This chain uses TRBV20-1 with TRBJ2-2; 8 nucleotides match TRBD1. Germline CDR1 reads DFQATT; CDR2 reads SNEGSKA (reference sequence). The ends lost 6 bases at V and 3 bases at J; junction bases unmatched: 9. The CDR3 loop spans 15 amino acids. CDR3 in amino acids: CSASQGAIDTGELFF. The CDR3 DNA reads as TGCAGTGCCTCTCAGGGGGCGATAGACACCGGGGAGCTGTTTTTT.

The chain uses TRBV20-1 and TRBJ2-7, with D possibly being TRBD2 (6 bases). Germline CDR1 reads DFQATT; CDR2 reads SNEGSKA (reference sequence). CDR3 length: 15 amino acids. Trimming took off 3 bases at V and 3 bases at J, with 18 bases between the two ends. CDR3 in amino acids: CSARGTGTPNYEQYF. The CDR3 DNA is TGCAGTGCTAGGGGGACCGGGACTCCAAACTACGAGCAGTACTTC.

In its sample, this clonotype was seen a few times. V usage is TRBV24-1 and J usage is TRBJ1-2; D not resolved. Trimming took 3 bases from V and 7 from J, leaving 5 bases between them. Germline values: CDR1 KGHDR, CDR2 SFDVKD. The CDR3 sequence is 11 residues long. For the CDR3, the DNA is TGTGCCACCAGTGATGGTTTTGGCTACACCTTC. Amino acids: CATSDGFGYTF.

This chain connects TRBV20-1 to TRBJ2-1, with TRBD2 matching 10 bases. CDR3 length: 15 amino acids. After removal of 3 bases from V and 9 bases from J, the junction contained 11 bases not matched to a gene. CDR1 and CDR2 from the germline V gene are DFQATT and SNEGSKA (reference sequence). The chain's CDR3 is CSASGQLAGAVEQFF. CDR3 in DNA: TGCAGTGCTAGTGGTCAGCTAGCGGGAGCGGTTGAGCAGTTCTTC.

This chain uses TRBV30 with TRBJ1-1; D unclear. Trimming cost V 0 bases and J 4 bases, with 3 bases left between them. Germline CDR1 reads GTSNPN; CDR2 reads SVGIG (reference sequence). The CDR3 runs to 11 residues. The CDR3 here is CAWSVGTEAFF. In DNA form, the CDR3 reads TGTGCCTGGAGTGTAGGCACTGAAGCTTTCTTT.

The chain couples TRBV20-1 to TRBJ2-3, with 10 bases aligning to TRBD1. This CDR3 comprises 14 residues. In germline, CDR1 is DFQATT, CDR2 SNEGSKA (reference sequence). Germline trimming cut 3 bases from V and 5 bases from J; bases unmatched to any gene: 5. In nucleotides, the CDR3 is TGCAGTGCTAGGAGACAGGGGGCGCAAGATACGCAGTATTTT. Its protein product is CSARRQGAQDTQYF.

A few counts support this clonotype. V is TRBV20-1 and J is TRBJ2-7, with 10 bases aligning to TRBD1. There are 13 residues in the CDR3. Germline V gene sequence: CDR1 DFQATT, CDR2 SNEGSKA (reference sequence). Trimming cost V 3 bases and J 4 bases; bases outside gene matches: 3. The CDR3 coding sequence is TGCAGTGCTAGGGACAGGGGGTTTTACGAGCAGTACTTC. It yields the protein CSARDRGFYEQYF.

This clonotype was detected once. V and J are TRBV6-5 and TRBJ2-7; 9 bases map to TRBD2. From germline, CDR1 is MNHEY and CDR2 SVGAGI. The CDR3 runs to 17 residues. Germline trimming cut 0 bases from V and 1 base from J; bases unmatched to any gene: 7. The CDR3 reads CASSYSRLAGHSYEQYF. As DNA, the CDR3 is TGTGCCAGCAGTTACTCCCGTCTAGCGGGACATTCCTACGAGCAGTACTTC.

This clonotype was seen a handful of times. This chain joins TRBV20-1 and TRBJ1-1, with 8 bases identical to TRBD1. This CDR3 region has 14 residues. The V segment lost 3 bases and the J segment 4 bases; nucleotides outside the gene matches: 7. The germline CDR1 and CDR2 sequences are DFQATT and SNEGSKA (reference sequence). CDR3 in DNA: TGCAGTGCTAGGGCCCCGACAGGGGTCACTGAAGCTTTCTTT. It encodes CSARAPTGVTEAFF.

A few counts support this clonotype. This chain links TRBV20-1 with TRBJ1-1; 11 nucleotides match TRBD1. V was pared by 8 bases and J by 6 bases, with 5 bases of the junction left unmatched. The germline gives CDR1 DFQATT, CDR2 SNEGSKA (reference sequence). The CDR3 sequence is 12 residues long. The CDR3 sequence: CSTRTGGPEAFF. In DNA form, the CDR3 reads TGCAGTACTCGGACAGGGGGCCCTGAAGCTTTCTTT.

The genes are TRBV28 and TRBJ2-7, with 14 bases aligning to TRBD2. This CDR3 spans 14 amino acids. CDR1 is MDHEN and CDR2 is SYDVKM in the germline V gene. CDR3 residues: CVARGTSGSYEQYF. The CDR3 DNA sequence: TGTGTCGCACGCGGGACTAGCGGGAGTTACGAGCAGTACTTC.

The genes are TRBV21-1 and TRBJ2-1; TRBD2 is taken as the D call from the table, unchecked against the DNA. TRBV21-1 is assigned pseudogene status. The CDR3 runs 15 residues. DNA for the CDR3: TGTGCCAGCAGCAAGTGGGCGGGAGGGCCAAATGAGCAGTTCTTC. It is translated as CASSKWAGGPNEQFF.

This clonotype was observed a handful of times. J is TRBJ1-2 and V is TRBV7-2; D not certain. This CDR3 comprises 14 residues. The V end was cut by 0 bases, the J end by 2 bases, with 7 bases between. Per germline, CDR1 SGHTA and CDR2 FQGNSA. The CDR3 region has the DNA TGTGCCAGCAGCTTAGCGCTCGGAAACTATGGCTACACCTTC. Its protein is CASSLALGNYGYTF.

The chain links TRBV7-2 to TRBJ2-7, with 9 bases matching TRBD1. Germline loops: CDR1 SGHTA, CDR2 FQGNSA. J was trimmed by 6 bases and V by 3 bases; bases with no gene match: 3. CDR3 length: 13 amino acids. The CDR3 DNA reads as TGTGCCAGCAGCTTTGGGACAGGGAGCGAGCAGTACTTC. It specifies CASSFGTGSEQYF.

The chain is built from TRBV28 and TRBJ2-3; TRBD1 matches 8 bases. CDR3 size: 13 residues. V trimming: 3 bases; J trimming: 7 bases; junction bases outside the gene matches: 3. The germline V gene encodes CDR1 MDHEN and CDR2 SYDVKM. The CDR3 sequence is CASSLQGAYTQYF. DNA for the CDR3: TGTGCCAGCAGTTTGCAGGGGGCGTATACGCAGTATTTT.

This clonotype came up a few times. The J gene is TRBJ2-7, the V gene TRBV15, with unresolved D. Germline V gene lookup returns CDR1 LNHNV and CDR2 YYDKDF (reference sequence). The CDR3 covers 15 residues. V was cut by 1 base and J by 4 bases, with 14 bases left in between. The chain's CDR3 is CATSRVSHIGYEQYF. CDR3 coding DNA: TGTGCCACCAGCAGAGTCAGCCATATCGGATACGAGCAGTACTTC.

In this sample, this clonotype turned up a few times. This chain joins TRBV20-1 and TRBJ2-2, with TRBD1 identical over 7 bases. The V gene's germline CDR1 is DFQATT and CDR2 SNEGSKA (reference sequence). With 5 bases clipped from V and 1 base from J, the junction kept 4 bases outside the gene matches. There are 14 residues in the CDR3. For the CDR3, the DNA is TGCAGTGCTGGTAGACAGGGGAACACCGGGGAGCTGTTTTTT. This codes for CSAGRQGNTGELFF.

This clonotype came up a few times. The chain links TRBV20-1 to TRBJ2-7; TRBD2 might be the D (6 bases). The CDR3 is 10 amino acids. CDR1 and CDR2 from the germline V gene are DFQATT and SNEGSKA (reference sequence). V dropped 3 bases and J dropped 6 bases, with 6 bases sitting between them. The CDR3 spells CSARTSEQYF. The CDR3 coding sequence is TGCAGTGCTAGGACTAGCGAGCAGTACTTC.

This clonotype was observed a few times. This chain connects TRBV2 to TRBJ2-5; D unresolved. This CDR3 is 10 amino acids long. With 8 bases removed from V and 5 bases from J, the gap between germline ends came to 6 bases. From germline, CDR1 is SNHLY and CDR2 FYNNEI. In DNA, the CDR3 is TGTGCCAGCGGTTCGGAGACCCAGTACTTC. This encodes CASGSETQYF.

This clonotype has just a few counts. V gene TRBV7-2 combines with J gene TRBJ1-1, with unresolved D. This CDR3 region has 16 residues. V was shortened by 0 bases and J by 0 bases, with 11 bases between the two germline ends. Germline loops: CDR1 SGHTA, CDR2 FQGNSA. The chain's CDR3 is CASSLAHTYLNTEAFF. CDR3 in DNA: TGTGCCAGCAGCTTAGCGCATACCTACTTGAACACTGAAGCTTTCTTT.

A few counts support this clonotype. This chain connects TRBV28 to TRBJ1-1; D is ambiguous. The CDR3 runs 11 residues. Germline CDR1 MDHEN, CDR2 SYDVKM. V was pared by 4 bases and J by 4 bases, with 4 bases between. The CDR3 sequence: CASSWATEAFF. The CDR3 DNA sequence: TGTGCCAGCAGTTGGGCCACTGAAGCTTTCTTT. Using reference TRBV28 and TRBJ1-1 for the parts outside the CDR3, the full variable domain is DVKVTQSSRYLVKRTGEKVFLECVQDMDHENMFWYRQDPGLGLRLIYFSYDVKMKEKGDIPEGYSVSREKKERFSLILESASTNQTSMYLCASSWATEAFFGQGTRLTVV.

V and J are TRBV6-4 and TRBJ2-3; a possible D gene is TRBD2 (6 bases). V was shortened by 5 bases and J by 4 bases, with 10 bases between the two germline ends. Germline V gene data show CDR1 as MRHNA and CDR2 as SNTAGT. The CDR3 has 13 residues. The CDR3 loop reads CASSRGGADTQYF. CDR3 DNA: TGTGCCAGCAGTAGAGGAGGGGCAGATACGCAGTATTTT.

There are a few counts of this clonotype. V usage is TRBV20-1 and J usage is TRBJ2-3; maybe TRBD2 (6 bases). Germline CDR1 is DFQATT and CDR2 is SNEGSKA (reference sequence). Trimming pared 1 base from V and 2 bases from J, leaving 10 bases between. This CDR3 region has 14 residues. The CDR3 DNA is TGCAGTGCTAGAGCTGGGGGGTTCACAGATACGCAGTATTTT. This gives the protein CSARAGGFTDTQYF.

This chain connects TRBV10-3 to TRBJ1-2; TRBD1 agrees at 7 bases. V dropped 2 bases and J dropped 7; count of bases not matched to a gene: 4. The germline CDR1 and CDR2 sequences are ENHRY and SYGVKD. This CDR3 contains 13 residues. CDR3 region: CAISEPTGTGYTF. The CDR3 DNA reads TGTGCCATCAGTGAGCCGACAGGGACTGGCTACACCTTC.